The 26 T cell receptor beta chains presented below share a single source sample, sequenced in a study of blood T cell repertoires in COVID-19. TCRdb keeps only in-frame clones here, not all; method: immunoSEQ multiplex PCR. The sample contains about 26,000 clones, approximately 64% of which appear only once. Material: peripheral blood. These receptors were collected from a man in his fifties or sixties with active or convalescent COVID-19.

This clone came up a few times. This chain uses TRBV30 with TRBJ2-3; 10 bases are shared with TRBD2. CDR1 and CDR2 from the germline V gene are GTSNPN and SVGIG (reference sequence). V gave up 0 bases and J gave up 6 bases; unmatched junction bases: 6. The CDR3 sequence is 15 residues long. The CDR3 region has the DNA TGTGCCTGGAGTGTACAAGCGGGAGGGGTGGATACGCAGTATTTT. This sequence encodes CAWSVQAGGVDTQYF.

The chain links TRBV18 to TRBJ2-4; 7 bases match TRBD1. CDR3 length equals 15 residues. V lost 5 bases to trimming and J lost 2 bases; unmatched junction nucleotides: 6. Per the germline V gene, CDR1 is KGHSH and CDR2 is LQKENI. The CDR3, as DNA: TGTGCCAGCTCAGCCGGGACAGCTCCCAAAAACATTCAGTACTTC. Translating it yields CASSAGTAPKNIQYF.

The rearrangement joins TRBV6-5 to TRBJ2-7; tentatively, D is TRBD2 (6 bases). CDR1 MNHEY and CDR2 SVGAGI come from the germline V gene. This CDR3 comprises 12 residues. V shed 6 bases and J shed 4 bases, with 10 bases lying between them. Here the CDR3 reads CASRGGPYEQYF. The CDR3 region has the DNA TGTGCCAGCAGGGGGGGACCTTACGAGCAGTACTTC.

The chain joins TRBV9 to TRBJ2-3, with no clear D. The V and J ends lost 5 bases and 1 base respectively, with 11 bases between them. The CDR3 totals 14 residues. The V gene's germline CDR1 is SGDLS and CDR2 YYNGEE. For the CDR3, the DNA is TGTGCCAGCAGTATTGACTGGGGCACAGATACGCAGTATTTT. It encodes CASSIDWGTDTQYF. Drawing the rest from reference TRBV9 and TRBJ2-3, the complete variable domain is DSGVTQTPKHLITATGQRVTLRCSPRSGDLSVYWYQQSLDQGLQFLIQYYNGEERAKGNILERFSAQQFPDLHSELNLSSLELGDSALYFCASSIDWGTDTQYFGPGTRLTVL.

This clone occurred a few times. The CDR3 region is CATSSDRGYNSPLHF. The DNA of the CDR3 is TGTGCCACCAGCTCAGACAGGGGCTATAATTCACCCCTCCACTTT. The chain carries TRBV15 and TRBJ1-6; 8 nucleotides match TRBD1. The CDR3 is 15 amino acids. V shed 5 bases, J shed 3 bases, and the junction held 3 bases outside the gene matches. Germline V gene lookup returns CDR1 LNHNV and CDR2 YYDKDF (reference sequence). The whole variable domain, remainder taken from reference TRBV15 and TRBJ1-6, is DAMVIQNPRYQVTQFGKPVTLSCSQTLNHNVMYWYQQKSSQAPKLLFHYYDKDFNNEADTPDNFQSRRPNTSFCFLDIRSPGLGDTAMYLCATSSDRGYNSPLHFGNGTRLTVT.

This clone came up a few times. The CDR3 loop reads CASSHPGLAGDVNEQFF. The CDR3 DNA reads TGCGCCAGCAGCCATCCCGGACTAGCGGGAGACGTGAATGAGCAGTTCTTC. The rearrangement joins TRBV4-1 to TRBJ2-1; 13 positions match TRBD2. The ends lost 3 bases at V and 7 bases at J; junction bases unmatched: 9. The V gene's germline CDR1 is MGHRA and CDR2 YSYEKL. This CDR3 contains 17 residues.

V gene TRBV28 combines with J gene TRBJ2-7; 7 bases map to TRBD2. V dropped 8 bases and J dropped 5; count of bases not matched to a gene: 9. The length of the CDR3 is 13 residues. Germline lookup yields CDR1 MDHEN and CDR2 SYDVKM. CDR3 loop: CASRRGGVDEQYF. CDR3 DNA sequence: TGTGCCAGCCGCCGGGGAGGGGTCGACGAGCAGTACTTC.

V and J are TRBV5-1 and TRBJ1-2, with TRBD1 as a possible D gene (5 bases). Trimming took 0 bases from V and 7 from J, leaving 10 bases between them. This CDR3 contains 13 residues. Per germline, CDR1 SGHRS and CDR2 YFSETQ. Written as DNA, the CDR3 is TGCGCCAGCAGCTTGGCCCAGGGCGGTGGCTACACCTTC. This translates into CASSLAQGGGYTF.

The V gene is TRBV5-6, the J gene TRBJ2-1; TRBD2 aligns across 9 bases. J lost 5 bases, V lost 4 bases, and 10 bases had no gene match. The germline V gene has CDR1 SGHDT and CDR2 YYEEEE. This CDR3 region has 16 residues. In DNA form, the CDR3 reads TGTGCCAGCAGCAGAGACCGAAGCGGGGGGAACAATGAGCAGTTCTTC. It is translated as CASSRDRSGGNNEQFF. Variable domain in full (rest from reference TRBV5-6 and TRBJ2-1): DAGVTQSPTHLIKTRGQQVTLRCSPKSGHDTVSWYQQALGQGPQFIFQYYEEEERQRGNFPDRFSGHQFPNYSSELNVNALLLGDSALYLCASSRDRSGGNNEQFFGPGTRLTVL.

The CDR3 coding sequence is TGTGCCAGCAGCCAAGACAGGGGGGTATCAGGAAACACCATATATTTT. This gives the protein CASSQDRGVSGNTIYF. The chain couples TRBV3-1 (or the pseudogene TRBV3-2) to TRBJ1-3; 7 positions match TRBD1. The CDR3 extends over 16 amino acids. Germline V lookup: CDR1 LGHDT, CDR2 YNNKEL (reference sequence). The trim removed 0 bases at V and 4 bases at J, leaving 6 bases unmatched.

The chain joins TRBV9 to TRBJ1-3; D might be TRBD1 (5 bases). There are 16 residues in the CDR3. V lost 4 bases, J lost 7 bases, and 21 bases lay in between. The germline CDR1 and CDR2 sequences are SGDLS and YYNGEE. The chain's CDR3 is CASSTRGGGNRNTIYF. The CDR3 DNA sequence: TGTGCCAGCAGCACCAGAGGTGGGGGGAACAGGAACACCATATATTTT.

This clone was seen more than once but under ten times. CDR3: CASRRTGARYEQYF. In nucleotides, the CDR3 is TGTGCCAGTAGACGTACAGGGGCCCGCTACGAGCAGTACTTC. The chain recombines TRBV19 with TRBJ2-7, with 7 nucleotides matching TRBD1. Germline CDR1 is LNHDA and CDR2 is SQIVND (reference sequence). The CDR3 loop spans 14 amino acids. Trimming cost V 6 bases and J 3 bases; bases outside gene matches: 8.

Here the CDR3 DNA reads TGTGCCAGCAGCTTAGAGGTCAGACAGGAGAGCTCTGGAAACACCATATATTTT. Its translation: CASSLEVRQESSGNTIYF. This chain links TRBV7-6 with TRBJ1-3; a weak D match, TRBD1 (6 bases). The CDR3 loop spans 18 amino acids. The V end lost 1 base, the J end lost 0 bases, and 16 bases lay between the germline ends. Germline-derived CDR1 and CDR2 are SGHVS and FNYEAQ.

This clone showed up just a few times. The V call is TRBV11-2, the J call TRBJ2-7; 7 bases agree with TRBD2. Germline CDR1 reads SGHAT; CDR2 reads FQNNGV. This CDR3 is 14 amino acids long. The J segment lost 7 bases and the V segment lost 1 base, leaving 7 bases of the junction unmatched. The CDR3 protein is CASSLAGGLLEQYF. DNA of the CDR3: TGTGCCAGCAGCTTAGCGGGAGGACTTTTGGAGCAGTACTTC.

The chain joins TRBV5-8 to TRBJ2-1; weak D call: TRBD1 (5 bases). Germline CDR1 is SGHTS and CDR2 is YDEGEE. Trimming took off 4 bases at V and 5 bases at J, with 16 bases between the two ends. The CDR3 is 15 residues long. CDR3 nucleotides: TGTGCCAGCAGCCCAAGACAGATCAAAAACAATGAGCAGTTCTTC. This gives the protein CASSPRQIKNNEQFF.

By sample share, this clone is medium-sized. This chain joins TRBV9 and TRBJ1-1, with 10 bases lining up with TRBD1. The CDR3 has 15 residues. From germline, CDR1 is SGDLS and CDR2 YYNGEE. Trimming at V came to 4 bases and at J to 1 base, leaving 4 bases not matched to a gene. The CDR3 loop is CASSLRTGGNTEAFF. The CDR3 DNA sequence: TGTGCCAGCAGCCTTCGGACAGGGGGGAACACTGAAGCTTTCTTT.

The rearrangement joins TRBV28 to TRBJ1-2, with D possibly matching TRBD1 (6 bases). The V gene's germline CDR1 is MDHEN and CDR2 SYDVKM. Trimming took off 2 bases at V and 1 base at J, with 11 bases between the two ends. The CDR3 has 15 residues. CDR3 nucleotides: TGTGCCAGCAGTTTAGCGGCCAGGGGTAACTATGGCTACACCTTC. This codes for CASSLAARGNYGYTF.

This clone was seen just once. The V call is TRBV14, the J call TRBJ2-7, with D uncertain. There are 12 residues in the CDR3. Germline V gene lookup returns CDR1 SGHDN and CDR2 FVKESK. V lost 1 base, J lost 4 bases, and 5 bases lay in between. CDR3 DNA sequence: TGTGCCAGCAGCCAAGTGGAGTACGAGCAGTACTTC. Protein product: CASSQVEYEQYF.

CDR3 nucleotide sequence: TGCAGCGCTGGGGACAGGAATAACTATGGCTACACCTTC. This encodes CSAGDRNNYGYTF. The chain has TRBV29-1 and TRBJ1-2; 8 nucleotides agree with TRBD1. The CDR3 totals 13 residues. From germline, CDR1 is SQVTM and CDR2 ANQGSEA. The junction had 5 bases not matched to a gene; V was cut back by 7 bases and J by 1 base.

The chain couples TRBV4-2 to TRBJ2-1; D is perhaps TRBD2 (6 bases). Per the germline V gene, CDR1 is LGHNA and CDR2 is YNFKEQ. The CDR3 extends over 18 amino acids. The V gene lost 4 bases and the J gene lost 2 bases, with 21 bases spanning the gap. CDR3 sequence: CASSPEARRGGAYNEQFF. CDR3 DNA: TGTGCCAGCAGCCCCGAAGCGAGGCGGGGAGGAGCCTACAATGAGCAGTTCTTC.

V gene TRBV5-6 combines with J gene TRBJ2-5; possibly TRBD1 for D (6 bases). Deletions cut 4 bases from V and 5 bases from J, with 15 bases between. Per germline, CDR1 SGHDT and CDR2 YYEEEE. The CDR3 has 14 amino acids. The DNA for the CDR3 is TGTGCCAGCAGCACCTACAGGGTCAGCGAGACCCAGTACTTC. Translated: CASSTYRVSETQYF. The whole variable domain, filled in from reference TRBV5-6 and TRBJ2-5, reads DAGVTQSPTHLIKTRGQQVTLRCSPKSGHDTVSWYQQALGQGPQFIFQYYEEEERQRGNFPDRFSGHQFPNYSSELNVNALLLGDSALYLCASSTYRVSETQYFGPGTRLLVL.

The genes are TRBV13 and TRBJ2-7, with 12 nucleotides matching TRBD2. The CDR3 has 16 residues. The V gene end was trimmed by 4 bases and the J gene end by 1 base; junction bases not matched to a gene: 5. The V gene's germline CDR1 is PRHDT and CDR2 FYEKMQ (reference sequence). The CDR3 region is CASSSWTSGDSYEQYF. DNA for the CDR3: TGTGCCAGCAGCTCGTGGACTAGCGGGGATTCCTACGAGCAGTACTTC.

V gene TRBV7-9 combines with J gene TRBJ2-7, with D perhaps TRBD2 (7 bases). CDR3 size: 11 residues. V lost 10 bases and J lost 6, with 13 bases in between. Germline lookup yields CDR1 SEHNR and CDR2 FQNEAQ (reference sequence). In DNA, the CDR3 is TGTGCCATCGCGGGGGCGTCCGAGCAGTACTTC. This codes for CAIAGASEQYF.

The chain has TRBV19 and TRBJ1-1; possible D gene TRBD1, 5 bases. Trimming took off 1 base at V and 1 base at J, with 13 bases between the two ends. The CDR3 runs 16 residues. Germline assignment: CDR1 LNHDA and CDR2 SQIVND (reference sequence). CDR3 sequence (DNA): TGTGCCAGTAGTATAGGAGGAGGGGCGGGGAACACTGAAGCTTTCTTT. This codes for CASSIGGGAGNTEAFF.

The CDR3 DNA reads as TGTGCTAGTGGTTTCTCCGGGAGTAGCGCAGATACGCAGTATTTT. Its protein product is CASGFSGSSADTQYF. The J gene is TRBJ2-3, the V gene TRBV12-5; TRBD2 is a possible D gene (6 bases). The V gene lost 3 bases and the J gene lost 4 bases, with 14 bases spanning the gap. This CDR3 spans 15 amino acids. CDR1 and CDR2 (germline): LGHNT, FRNRAP.

CDR3 protein: CASSQEVFPDSLYSYEQYF. The DNA for the CDR3 is TGTGCCAGCAGCCAAGAAGTTTTTCCTGACAGCCTTTACTCCTACGAGCAGTACTTC. The V call is TRBV3-1 (or the pseudogene TRBV3-2), the J call TRBJ2-7; D possibly corresponds to TRBD1 (5 bases). Trimming cost V 0 bases and J 0 bases, with 21 bases left between them. The germline gives CDR1 LGHDT, CDR2 YNNKEL (reference sequence). This CDR3 spans 19 amino acids.